The 6 T cell receptor beta chains given below trace back to one sample, sequenced in a study of sequential checkpoint blockade in melanoma. Treatment in this sample: randomized to nivolumab then ipilimumab (arm A) or the reverse (arm B). Produced via immunoSEQ multiplex PCR; TCRdb's table is partial and in-frame only. The table has some 17,000 clones, about 70% seen once; the top ten hold around 24%. The sequencing here drew on CD8+ T cells sorted from blood (inferred from file names), taken from a patient given nivolumab and ipilimumab in sequence. The origin of the receptors is a human donor with melanoma.

This chain connects TRBV2 to TRBJ1-1; perhaps TRBD1 as D (5 bases). Trimming pared 6 bases from V and 0 bases from J, leaving 11 bases between. The CDR3 extends over 14 amino acids. From germline, CDR1 is SNHLY and CDR2 FYNNEI. In DNA, the CDR3 is TGTGCCAGCAGCATACAGGTTATGAACACTGAAGCTTTCTTT. It codes for CASSIQVMNTEAFF. Complete variable domain (other parts from reference TRBV2 and TRBJ1-1): EPEVTQTPSHQVTQMGQEVILRCVPISNHLYFYWYRQILGQKVEFLVSFYNNEISEKSEIFDDQFSVERPDGSNFTLKIRSTKLEDSAMYFCASSIQVMNTEAFFGQGTRLTVV.

The chain is built from TRBV9 and TRBJ1-3, with 7 bases identical to TRBD1. The CDR3 extends over 14 amino acids. Trimming removed 3 bases from V and 4 bases from J; junction bases left unmatched: 4. Germline V CDR1 and CDR2: SGDLS, YYNGEE. Written as DNA, the CDR3 is TGTGCCAGCAGCGCCGGGACAGAAGGAAACACCATATATTTT. Its protein is CASSAGTEGNTIYF.

Here the CDR3 DNA reads TGTGCCAGCAGCTTACTAGCGGGGGGCAGGGGGCAGTTCTTC. It translates to CASSLLAGGRGQFF. The rearrangement links TRBV5-6 to TRBJ2-1; 12 bases are a match to TRBD2. Germline-derived CDR1 and CDR2 are SGHDT and YYEEEE. The CDR3 is 14 amino acids. With V trimmed by 2 bases and J by 12 bases, 6 bases remained unmatched.

The chain combines TRBV7-6 with TRBJ1-1; D is perhaps TRBD1 (5 bases). Trimming stripped 5 bases from V and 1 base from J, with 11 bases between. Germline V gene data show CDR1 as SGHVS and CDR2 as FNYEAQ. The CDR3 consists of 14 residues. The CDR3 loop reads CASSLVQGNTEAFF. CDR3 DNA: TGTGCCAGCAGCCTGGTCCAGGGGAACACTGAAGCTTTCTTT.

The CDR3 sequence: CASSPSLLTDTQYF. The CDR3 region has the DNA TGCGCCAGCAGCCCCTCCTTACTCACAGATACGCAGTATTTT. V and J are TRBV4-3 and TRBJ2-3; D is uncertain. CDR1 LGHNA and CDR2 YSLEER come from the germline V gene. The CDR3 has 14 amino acids. V was shortened by 4 bases and J by 2 bases, with 10 bases between the two germline ends.

This clone has more than one count but fewer than ten. The genes are TRBV19 and TRBJ2-1, with 10 bases lining up with TRBD1. After removal of 3 bases from V and 7 bases from J, the junction contained 6 bases not matched to a gene. The CDR3 is 15 residues long. The V gene's germline CDR1 is LNHDA and CDR2 SQIVND (reference sequence). CDR3 amino acids: CASSMFGQGGNEQFF. Here the CDR3 DNA reads TGTGCCAGTAGTATGTTCGGACAGGGGGGGAATGAGCAGTTCTTC. Full variable domain (remainder filled in from reference TRBV19 and TRBJ2-1): DGGITQSPKYLFRKEGQNVTLSCEQNLNHDAMYWYRQDPGQGLRLIYYSQIVNDFQKGDIAEGYSVSREKKESFPLTVTSAQKNPTAFYLCASSMFGQGGNEQFFGPGTRLTVL.